Listed here are 2 T cell receptor beta chains from one sample, sequenced in a study of T-cell memory formation after mild COVID-19. A single record per CDR3 protein comes from TCRdb applying MiXCR to the 5' RACE reads. The sample carries 150,000 to 200,000 distinct CDR3 sequences, 11% recorded once. The sample comprised PBMCs or a T cell subset sorted from them (not recorded which). The receptor set was obtained from a man aged 18 to 35 who had mild COVID-19 (a few samples of this study predate the infection). Cell type and time point are not known.

The V and J genes are TRBV30 and TRBJ2-7; 10 positions match TRBD2. This CDR3 spans 15 amino acids. V shed 2 bases, J shed 7 bases, and the junction held 11 bases outside the gene matches. CDR1 and CDR2 (germline): GTSNPN, SVGIG (reference sequence). CDR3 loop: CAWSFGLAGVGEQYF. CDR3 nucleotides: TGTGCCTGGAGTTTTGGCCTAGCGGGGGTAGGGGAGCAGTACTTC.

This chain joins TRBV5-4 and TRBJ2-5, with D unresolved. CDR3 length: 13 amino acids. Per germline, CDR1 SGHNT and CDR2 YYREEE (reference sequence). Trimming pared 1 base from V and 0 bases from J, leaving 4 bases between. The CDR3: CASSLSYQETQYF. Here the CDR3 DNA reads TGTGCCAGCAGCTTGTCTTACCAAGAGACCCAGTACTTC. The whole variable domain, remainder taken from reference TRBV5-4 and TRBJ2-5, is ETGVTQSPTHLIKTRGQQVTLRCSSQSGHNTVSWYQQALGQGPQFIFQYYREEENGRGNFPPRFSGLQFPNYSSELNVNALELDDSALYLCASSLSYQETQYFGPGTRLLVL.